These 10 T cell receptor beta chains originate from one sample sequenced in a study of shared clonotypes between healthy human individuals. Method: immunoSEQ multiplex PCR; TCRdb's copy keeps in-frame clones and lacks some. This table holds hundreds of thousands of clones, 72% found once. Sequenced sample: memory CD4+ T cells sorted from blood. Specified subset: CD45RA-negative fraction. The source is a woman in her 30s in good health.

This chain links TRBV28 with TRBJ2-4, with D perhaps matching TRBD2 (5 bases). Between the trimmed V and J ends, which lost 6 bases and 7 bases, there was a span of 16 bases. CDR1 and CDR2 (germline): MDHEN, SYDVKM. This CDR3 is built from 14 residues. Written as DNA, the CDR3 is TGTGCCAGCAGCATAAGACGGGATTTTAACATTCAGTACTTC. Protein product: CASSIRRDFNIQYF.

The CDR3 DNA sequence: TGTGCCAGCAGCCCGAACGGTGCTTTCGATGAGCAGTTCTTC. Its protein is CASSPNGAFDEQFF. V and J are TRBV7-2 and TRBJ2-1; no clear D gene. Per germline, CDR1 SGHTA and CDR2 FQGNSA. Trimming shortened V by 5 bases and J by 8 bases, and 16 bases separated the two germline ends. This CDR3 spans 14 amino acids.

The CDR3 protein is CSVDGSGTDTQYF. DNA for the CDR3: TGCAGCGTTGATGGTAGCGGGACAGATACGCAGTATTTT. The chain links TRBV29-1 to TRBJ2-3; 7 bases map to TRBD2. This CDR3 comprises 13 residues. V gave up 3 bases and J gave up 3 bases; unmatched junction bases: 3. Germline V gives CDR1 SQVTM, CDR2 ANQGSEA.

The chain is built from TRBV18 and TRBJ1-3; D ambiguous. With 0 bases removed from V and 4 bases from J, the gap between germline ends came to 10 bases. Germline CDR1 is KGHSH and CDR2 is LQKENI. This CDR3 spans 15 amino acids. CDR3 DNA: TGTGCCAGCTCACCACCGTCCGGGCAAGGAAACACCATATATTTT. Encoded protein: CASSPPSGQGNTIYF. Full variable domain (remainder filled in from reference TRBV18 and TRBJ1-3): NAGVMQNPRHLVRRRGQEARLRCSPMKGHSHVYWYRQLPEEGLKFMVYLQKENIIDESGMPKERFSAEFPKEGPSILRIQQVVRGDSAAYFCASSPPSGQGNTIYFGEGSWLTVV.

The chain has TRBV4-1 and TRBJ1-4, with D possibly TRBD1 on 6 matching bases. Germline CDR1 MGHRA, CDR2 YSYEKL. The CDR3 has 15 amino acids. V lost 3 bases and J lost 10, with 18 bases in between. The CDR3: CASSHQDSRALKLFF. CDR3 sequence (DNA): TGCGCCAGCAGCCACCAGGACAGCAGGGCCTTAAAACTGTTTTTT.

This rearrangement joins TRBV18 to TRBJ2-7, with a possible D match to TRBD2 (5 bases). The CDR3 is 13 residues long. Germline V CDR1 and CDR2: KGHSH, LQKENI. Trimming removed 4 bases from V and 5 bases from J, with 12 bases in between. In nucleotides, the CDR3 is TGTGCCAGCTCACTAAATCCGCGGGACGAGCAGTACTTC. It yields the protein CASSLNPRDEQYF.

This clone came up once. The sample has other DNA sequences that encode this CDR3 too. This chain uses TRBV29-1 with TRBJ2-3; D call uncertain. V shed 3 bases and J shed 1 base, with 5 bases lying between them. CDR1 is SQVTM, CDR2 ANQGSEA, per germline. The CDR3 covers 12 residues. Here the CDR3 DNA reads TGCAGCGTTGATTTGGGCACAGATACGCAGTATTTT. It specifies CSVDLGTDTQYF.

This clone occurred once. At the DNA level, this CDR3 is encoded by other sequences in the same sample as well. This chain links TRBV20-1 with TRBJ2-5; weak D call: TRBD2 (6 bases). The ends were cut back, 5 bases at V and 4 bases at J, with 8 bases in the middle. The CDR3 length is 11 residues. Germline CDR1 reads DFQATT; CDR2 reads SNEGSKA (reference sequence). DNA for the CDR3: TGCAGTGCTCGGGGAGGAGAGACCCAGTACTTC. Its protein is CSARGGETQYF.

This chain links TRBV5-1 with TRBJ1-3; D is perhaps TRBD1 (6 bases). Germline V gene sequence: CDR1 SGHRS, CDR2 YFSETQ. This CDR3 has 14 amino acids. V lost 4 bases, J lost 4 bases, and 12 bases lay in between. The CDR3 DNA follows: TGCGCCAGCAGCCCCCACCAGGGGGGAAACACCATATATTTT. This encodes CASSPHQGGNTIYF.

The chain carries TRBV18 and TRBJ2-6, with D hard to call. The CDR3 has 15 residues. Trimming cost V 4 bases and J 0 bases, with 7 bases left between them. In germline, CDR1 is KGHSH, CDR2 LQKENI. The CDR3 DNA follows: TGTGCCAGCTCACTTTCCAGCTCTGGGGCCAACGTCCTGACTTTC. As protein: CASSLSSSGANVLTF. The full variable domain, its missing parts supplied by reference TRBV18 and TRBJ2-6, is NAGVMQNPRHLVRRRGQEARLRCSPMKGHSHVYWYRQLPEEGLKFMVYLQKENIIDESGMPKERFSAEFPKEGPSILRIQQVVRGDSAAYFCASSLSSSGANVLTFGAGSRLTVL.